The T cell receptor (beta chain) under discussion was sequenced for a study of T-cell reconstitution after alpha-beta-depleted transplantation in children (dated by TCRdb to about 2016). Regarding the research as a whole: T-cell immune reconstitution after TCRalphabeta/CD19-depleted allogeneic hematopoietic cell transplantation in children was quantitatively tracked in the study by means of TCR repertoire profiling.

From cysteine to phenylalanine, the CDR3 is 13 amino acids long. Just the 39-base CDR3 DNA is kept, in frame starting at base 1. Compared with germline, V lacks 6 bases and J lacks 7 bases; bases without a gene match: 6. Receptor libraries were prepared by PCR. TCRdb records Illumina HiSeq 2500 as the sequencer. TCR libraries were prepared with molecular barcoding, using unique molecular identifiers to normalize TCRbeta repertoire quantification. TCRdb reprocessing: public reads trimmed at Q25 with fastp, clones called with MiXCR, in-frame beta chains kept. Each record represents a unique CDR3 protein, reported with the most common genes and DNA among its rows. For this sample the table gives about 420,000 distinct CDR3 sequences, of which roughly a tenth were detected only once. The leading ten clones occupy 4.5% to 6.5% of the sample. This clonotype was seen a few times. The antigen this receptor binds is unknown. One base away there is no much larger clone; base qualities are not given.

The sequenced sample was PBMCs from the stem cell graft donor, obtained from the stem cell graft. This sequence was found in a human donor who donated a stem cell graft to a child with acute myeloid leukemia. This chain joins TRBV12-3 or TRBV12-4 to TRBJ2-7; TRBD1 aligns with 10 central bases. The CDR3: CASSRQGAKEQYF. The DNA sequence reads TGTGCCAGCAGCCGACAGGGGGCGAAGGAGCAGTACTTC.